This TCR beta chain derives from a study of blood T cell repertoires in COVID-19. Study overall: Researchers got acute and convalescent COVID-19 samples from the United States, Italy and Spain. From T cells, B-cell-depleted T cells, or PBMCs came the material, which was cDNA or gDNA.

Under the authors' procedure: Quantification of nucleated cells was approximated via reference gene primer amplification. Sequencing used immunoSEQ multiplex PCR; TCRdb keeps in-frame clones, though not all of them. Clone size and V and J calls were adopted from that table, with D and trimming inferred from the DNA. This sample yields some 56,000 clones, of which approximately 85% are seen a single time; around 24% belongs to the top ten. The CDR3 runs 14 residues. Germline CDR1 is LNHDA and CDR2 is SQIVND (reference sequence). Trimming at V came to 4 bases and at J to 5 bases, leaving 8 bases not matched to a gene.

The sequence was obtained from a woman aged 80 or over with acute or convalescent COVID-19. This chain connects TRBV19 to TRBJ2-7; 7 bases fit TRBD1. The specimen sequenced was peripheral blood. CDR3 in DNA: TGTGCCAGTAGTACCAGACAGGGTGGCGACGAGCAGTACTTC. This gives the protein CASSTRQGGDEQYF.